The next 20 T cell receptor beta chains were all read from a single sample in a study of blood T cell repertoires in COVID-19. Assay: immunoSEQ multiplex PCR; the TCRdb copy retains only in-frame clones and omits some. The repertoire holds approximately 26,000 clones, with 85% to 90% as singletons. The sample was peripheral blood. All receptors come from a man between 65 and 80 years old with active COVID-19.

This chain joins TRBV19 and TRBJ2-1; tentative D call: TRBD1 (6 bases). Germline CDR1 LNHDA, CDR2 SQIVND (reference sequence). The CDR3 covers 14 residues. Between the trimmed V and J ends, which lost 5 bases and 2 bases, there was a span of 10 bases. The CDR3 is CASSLDRTYNEQFF. For the CDR3, the DNA is TGTGCCAGTAGTCTTGACAGGACCTACAATGAGCAGTTCTTC.

This sequence joins TRBV6-5 and TRBJ2-1, with 7 bases aligning to TRBD1. V shed 4 bases and J 10 bases; nucleotides not matched to a gene: 13. The CDR3 is 15 residues long. Germline assignment: CDR1 MNHEY and CDR2 SVGAGI. The CDR3 bases are TGTGCCAGCAGTTCACGACAGGGAATTTTTCGGGAGCAGTTCTTC. This encodes CASSSRQGIFREQFF.

The CDR3 DNA is TGCGCCAGCAGCCCGGGACAGATTTATGAAAAACTGTTTTTT. This translates into CASSPGQIYEKLFF. This chain connects TRBV4-1 to TRBJ1-4; 7 bases fit TRBD1. The CDR3 extends over 14 amino acids. Germline V gene data show CDR1 as MGHRA and CDR2 as YSYEKL. J gave up 6 bases and V 4 bases, and 5 bases lay outside the gene matches.

The chain couples TRBV9 to TRBJ1-1; 7 positions agree with TRBD1. With V trimmed by 4 bases and J by 6 bases, 18 bases remained unmatched. The CDR3 spans 17 residues. Per the germline V gene, CDR1 is SGDLS and CDR2 is YYNGEE. CDR3 sequence: CASSRSAGQPLGAEAFF. CDR3 coding DNA: TGTGCCAGCAGCCGTTCGGCGGGACAGCCGTTGGGGGCTGAAGCTTTCTTT.

This rearrangement joins TRBV7-5 to TRBJ2-7; TRBD2 reflects the table's D call only, with no check against the DNA. TRBV7-5 is assigned pseudogene status. The length of the CDR3 is 17 residues. The CDR3 sequence: CVRSRPNSGGKTYEQYF. The CDR3 DNA reads as TGTGTCAGAAGCCGCCCTAATAGCGGGGGGAAAACCTACGAGCAGTACTTC.

V gene TRBV7-3 combines with J gene TRBJ1-6, with 7 nucleotides matching TRBD1. The V gene's germline CDR1 is SGHTA and CDR2 FQGTGA. The CDR3 has 13 residues. With 8 bases clipped from V and 8 bases from J, the junction kept 6 bases outside the gene matches. CDR3 sequence: CASGITGDSPLHF. CDR3 bases: TGTGCCAGCGGCATAACAGGGGATTCACCCCTCCACTTT.

This chain uses TRBV6-5 with TRBJ2-2; 7 bases line up with TRBD1. CDR3 length equals 15 residues. The germline V gene encodes CDR1 MNHEY and CDR2 SVGAGI. V shed 0 bases and J 4 bases; nucleotides not matched to a gene: 2. The CDR3 nucleotides read TGTGCCAGCAGTTACTCCGACAGGGCCACCGGGGAGCTGTTTTTT. Translated: CASSYSDRATGELFF.

The J gene is TRBJ1-5, the V gene TRBV7-9, with D uncertain. The CDR3 is 14 residues long. Trimming stripped 3 bases from V and 6 bases from J, with 12 bases between. CDR1 is SEHNR, CDR2 FQNEAQ, per germline (reference sequence). This CDR3 is CASSFGSGVQPQHF. The CDR3 nucleotides are TGTGCCAGCAGCTTTGGGTCGGGTGTTCAGCCCCAGCATTTT.

This chain connects TRBV18 to TRBJ2-2, with a possible D match to TRBD1 (5 bases). CDR3 length: 15 residues. V lost 3 bases and J 4 bases, leaving 12 bases between the germline ends. Per germline, CDR1 KGHSH and CDR2 LQKENI. The CDR3 protein is CASSPAGLSTGELFF. The CDR3 DNA reads as TGTGCCAGCTCACCTGCAGGGTTGAGCACCGGGGAGCTGTTTTTT.

J is TRBJ2-7 and V is TRBV9, with 9 bases that match TRBD1. The CDR3 has 14 amino acids. Germline V gene sequence: CDR1 SGDLS, CDR2 YYNGEE. J was trimmed by 2 bases and V by 2 bases; bases with no gene match: 2. The CDR3 coding sequence is TGTGCCAGCAGCGTGGGACAGGGCGCCTACGAGCAGTACTTC. As protein: CASSVGQGAYEQYF.

The CDR3 nucleotides are TGTGCCAGTAGTATCAGTGAAATTACTGAAGCTTTCTTT. Amino acid sequence: CASSISEITEAFF. The chain links TRBV19 to TRBJ1-1; D is undetermined. This CDR3 is 13 amino acids long. Germline values: CDR1 LNHDA, CDR2 SQIVND (reference sequence). V was clipped by 3 bases and J by 5 bases, with 10 bases between them.

This chain uses TRBV19 with TRBJ2-7; TRBD1 aligns across 7 bases. V shed 11 bases and J 4 bases; nucleotides not matched to a gene: 23. The CDR3 consists of 17 residues. Per germline, CDR1 LNHDA and CDR2 SQIVND (reference sequence). Here the CDR3 DNA reads TGTGCCCCATTGAACAGGGGCGGCGACTATACAGAGTACGAGCAGTACTTC. Residues: CAPLNRGGDYTEYEQYF.

The CDR3 bases are TGTGCCAGTACGACAGAGAACACCGGGGAGCTGTTTTTT. This gives the protein CASTTENTGELFF. The chain combines TRBV9 with TRBJ2-2; weak D call: TRBD1 (5 bases). Trimming cost V 8 bases and J 1 base, with 9 bases left between them. The CDR3 loop spans 13 amino acids. The V gene's germline CDR1 is SGDLS and CDR2 YYNGEE.

The table lists this clone with a few counts. V usage is TRBV5-1 and J usage is TRBJ2-2; D perhaps matches TRBD1 (6 bases). Trimming took off 2 bases at V and 6 bases at J, with 14 bases between the two ends. The CDR3 contains 15 residues. Germline V lookup: CDR1 SGHRS, CDR2 YFSETQ. The CDR3: CASSLAGTSSGELFF. DNA for the CDR3: TGCGCCAGCAGCTTAGCCGGGACATCGTCCGGGGAGCTGTTTTTT.

The rearrangement links TRBV19 to TRBJ1-1, with 10 bases identical to TRBD1. Trimming removed 0 bases from V and 5 bases from J; junction bases left unmatched: 9. This CDR3 spans 17 amino acids. Germline assignment: CDR1 LNHDA and CDR2 SQIVND (reference sequence). CDR3 DNA sequence: TGTGCCAGTAGTATAGATATCCGGACAGGGGGAAAGACTGAAGCTTTCTTT. Translation gives CASSIDIRTGGKTEAFF.

This chain joins TRBV5-4 and TRBJ2-3; the match to TRBD2 covers 7 bases. The CDR3 loop spans 16 amino acids. The junction had 10 bases not matched to a gene; V was cut back by 4 bases and J by 2 bases. Germline V gene lookup returns CDR1 SGHNT and CDR2 YYREEE (reference sequence). CDR3 residues: CASSAKGRGNTDTQYF. The CDR3 DNA reads as TGTGCCAGCAGCGCGAAGGGGCGGGGGAACACAGATACGCAGTATTTT.

The chain links TRBV4-2 to TRBJ2-2; possibly TRBD2 for D (5 bases). V lost 0 bases and J lost 3, with 11 bases in between. Looked up from germline, CDR1 is LGHNA and CDR2 is YNFKEQ. The CDR3 runs 16 residues. The CDR3 here is CASSQDPYGDTGELFF. DNA for the CDR3: TGTGCCAGCAGCCAAGATCCATACGGGGACACCGGGGAGCTGTTTTTT.

V usage is TRBV11-3 and J usage is TRBJ2-3, with D maybe TRBD2 (7 bases). The germline CDR1 and CDR2 sequences are SGHNT and YENEEA. V dropped 4 bases and J dropped 9 bases, with 14 bases sitting between them. The CDR3 extends over 13 amino acids. Here the CDR3 DNA reads TGTGCCAGCAGCTCCGGGGGGCTGGGAACGCAGTATTTT. Translating gives CASSSGGLGTQYF. Using reference TRBV11-3 and TRBJ2-3 for the parts outside the CDR3, the full variable domain is EAGVVQSPRYKIIEKKQPVAFWCNPISGHNTLYWYLQNLGQGPELLIRYENEEAVDDSQLPKDRFSAERLKGVDSTLKIQPAELGDSAVYLCASSSGGLGTQYFGPGTRLTVL.

The chain recombines TRBV5-6 with TRBJ2-3; 8 bases map to TRBD2. Germline CDR1 reads SGHDT; CDR2 reads YYEEEE. Unmatched junction bases numbered 3, after V lost 0 bases and J lost 0 bases. This CDR3 is built from 16 residues. The CDR3 DNA is TGTGCCAGCAGCTTGGCGGGACTAGTCAGCACAGATACGCAGTATTTT. Translating gives CASSLAGLVSTDTQYF.

This clone was counted a few times. The chain joins TRBV7-2 to TRBJ2-2, with 7 bases aligning to TRBD1. Unmatched junction bases numbered 7, after V lost 5 bases and J lost 7 bases. This CDR3 spans 14 amino acids. Germline V gene lookup returns CDR1 SGHTA and CDR2 FQGNSA. CDR3 nucleotides: TGTGCCAGCAGCCGGGACAGATCCTACGGGGAGCTGTTTTTT. Its translation is CASSRDRSYGELFF.